Listed below are T cell receptor beta chains from one sample, sequenced in a study of T cells in localized non-small cell lung cancer. Here immunoSEQ multiplex PCR was the method, and the copy in TCRdb shows in-frame clones only, minus some. The data show about 2,200 clones, more than 20% seen once. Sequencing used lung tumor tissue, obtained before any cancer treatment. The receptors were sampled from a woman between 35 and 75 years old with stage III lung adenocarcinoma. The CDR3 runs from the conserved cysteine through the conserved F or W. D genes are given only for firm matches. For some rows the clone size is stated as once, few or many, or as a class when expanded; others skip it.

v_gene	d_gene	j_gene	abundance	CDR3aa	CDR3nt
TRBV6-8	NA	TRBJ1-2	few	CASGDRNTYYGYTF	TGTGCCAGCGGAGACAGAAACACTTACTATGGCTACACCTTC
TRBV11-3	NA	TRBJ1-5	medium-sized	CASSLGQGPQPQHF	TGTGCCAGCAGCTTAGGTCAGGGGCCCCAGCCCCAGCATTTT
TRBV11-3	NA	TRBJ2-3	NA	CASSLRGGTDTQYF	TGTGCCAGCAGCTTAAGGGGTGGCACAGATACGCAGTATTTT
TRBV9	TRBD1	TRBJ1-4	NA	CASIRTTGGFEKLFF	TGTGCCAGCATAAGGACGACAGGGGGTTTTGAAAAACTGTTTTTT
TRBV9	NA	TRBJ2-2	few	CASSVGAGRVELFF	TGTGCCAGCAGCGTAGGAGCAGGAAGGGTGGAGCTGTTTTTT
TRBV6-7	NA	TRBJ1-2	NA	CASTNSGGYTF	TGTGCCAGCACTAACAGCGGCGGCTACACCTTC
TRBV19	TRBD2	TRBJ2-5	NA	CASSLDGEGRKTQYF	TGTGCCAGTAGCCTTGATGGGGAGGGCCGGAAGACCCAGTACTTC
TRBV29-1	TRBD1	TRBJ1-3	NA	CSVGQGAGNTIYF	TGCAGCGTGGGACAGGGGGCTGGAAACACCATATATTTT
TRBV9	NA	TRBJ2-3	medium-sized	CASSVFVGATDTQYF	TGTGCCAGCAGCGTATTTGTGGGAGCAACAGATACGCAGTATTTT
TRBV11-3	NA	TRBJ1-6	NA	CASRQGPDNSPLHF	TGTGCCAGCAGGCAGGGACCGGATAATTCACCCCTCCACTTT
TRBV7-6	TRBD1	TRBJ2-4	NA	CASSPPQTRQGVQYF	TGTGCCAGCAGCCCACCACAGACCCGACAGGGAGTTCAGTACTTC
TRBV5-1	TRBD1	TRBJ2-1	NA	CASSSGQASYNEQFF	TGCGCCAGCAGCTCGGGACAGGCCTCCTACAATGAGCAGTTCTTC
TRBV30	NA	TRBJ1-4	NA	CASTGNTNEKLFF	TGTGCCTCTACAGGGAATACTAATGAAAAACTGTTTTTT
TRBV6-7	NA	TRBJ1-1	NA	CASSRGDEAFF	TGTGCCAGCAGTCGAGGGGATGAAGCTTTCTTT
TRBV5-1	NA	TRBJ1-1	NA	CASSLEAGDTEAFF	TGCGCCAGCAGCTTGGAGGCAGGGGACACTGAAGCTTTCTTT
TRBV6-8	TRBD1	TRBJ2-2	few	CASSTGGRSITGELFF	TGTGCCAGCAGTACAGGGGGCAGGTCGATCACCGGGGAGCTGTTTTTT
TRBV18	TRBD1	TRBJ1-5	NA	CASRPRQGASQPQHF	TGTGCCAGCCGACCTCGCCAGGGGGCATCTCAGCCCCAGCATTTT
TRBV11-3	NA	TRBJ2-5	large	CASSLLGQTVGETQYF	TGTGCCAGCAGCTTGCTGGGGCAGACGGTTGGAGAGACCCAGTACTTC
TRBV28	NA	TRBJ1-1	few	CASSPPAVWGTEAFF	TGTGCCAGCAGTCCCCCGGCGGTCTGGGGCACTGAAGCTTTCTTT
TRBV30	NA	TRBJ1-1	NA	CAWNMGGNTEAFF	TGTGCCTGGAACATGGGGGGAAACACTGAAGCTTTCTTT
TRBV29-1	NA	TRBJ1-5	NA	CSVAGNNQPQHF	TGCAGCGTTGCGGGTAACAATCAGCCCCAGCATTTT
TRBV6-8	NA	TRBJ1-1	NA	CASSYFGRTEAFF	TGTGCCAGCAGTTACTTCGGGAGGACTGAAGCTTTCTTT
TRBV5-1	NA	TRBJ2-7	NA	CASSLEGTDPGEQYF	TGCGCCAGCAGCTTGGAAGGTACGGACCCGGGGGAGCAGTACTTC
TRBV9	NA	TRBJ1-1	NA	CASSLAYTNTEAFF	TGTGCCAGCAGCTTAGCCTACACGAACACTGAAGCTTTCTTT
TRBV2	NA	TRBJ1-5	NA	CASSGTAQPQHF	TGTGCCAGCAGCGGGACGGCTCAGCCCCAGCATTTT
TRBV15	TRBD1	TRBJ1-2	NA	CATSRGQGTYGYTF	TGTGCCACCAGCAGAGGACAGGGGACCTATGGCTACACCTTC
TRBV18	TRBD1	TRBJ2-5	NA	CASSPDRVQETQYF	TGTGCCAGCTCACCGGACAGGGTACAAGAGACCCAGTACTTC
TRBV6-8	NA	TRBJ1-2	NA	CASSYFGQPGYTF	TGTGCCAGCAGTTACTTCGGGCAACCCGGCTACACCTTC
TRBV11-3	TRBD1	TRBJ2-2	few	CASSSGQGGGELFF	TGTGCCAGCAGCTCGGGACAGGGTGGCGGGGAGCTGTTTTTT
TRBV10-3	NA	TRBJ1-2	NA	CAISDSEDYGYTF	TGTGCCATCAGTGACAGTGAGGATTACGGCTACACCTTC
TRBV5-1	NA	TRBJ1-1	NA	CASSLLVRALNTEAFF	TGCGCCAGCAGCTTGCTCGTTCGAGCTCTGAACACTGAAGCTTTCTTT
TRBV5-1	NA	TRBJ1-3	NA	CASSLGWETLSGNTIYF	TGCGCCAGCAGCTTGGGGTGGGAAACCCTCTCTGGAAACACCATATATTTT
TRBV6-8	TRBD1	TRBJ1-3	few	CASSGTDSGNTIYF	TGTGCCAGCAGCGGGACAGACTCTGGAAACACCATATATTTT
TRBV23-1	NA	TRBJ1-3	few	CASSQNSGQAGNTIYF	TGCGCCAGCAGCCAAAACTCGGGCCAGGCAGGAAACACCATATATTTT
TRBV11-3	NA	TRBJ1-1	medium-sized	CASSLEGMNTEAFF	TGTGCCAGCAGCTTAGAGGGCATGAACACTGAAGCTTTCTTT
TRBV28	NA	TRBJ1-5	NA	CASSTRTVQPQHF	TGTGCCAGCAGTACACGGACAGTTCAGCCCCAGCATTTT
TRBV19	TRBD1	TRBJ1-5	NA	CASSIGVEGGINQPQHF	TGTGCCAGTAGTATAGGGGTGGAAGGGGGCATCAATCAGCCCCAGCATTTT
TRBV28	NA	TRBJ1-4	NA	CASSLLLSGVHEKLFF	TGTGCCAGCAGTTTATTATTGTCGGGGGTACATGAAAAACTGTTTTTT
TRBV9	NA	TRBJ2-1	NA	CAWQFSVNEQFF	TGTGCCTGGCAATTCTCGGTCAATGAGCAGTTCTTC
TRBV29-1	TRBD1	TRBJ1-1	NA	CSVDPRGRWNTEAFF	TGCAGCGTTGATCCCAGGGGGCGATGGAACACTGAAGCTTTCTTT
TRBV6-8	TRBD1	TRBJ2-7	large	CASSWGQPSYEQYF	TGTGCCAGCAGTTGGGGACAGCCCTCCTACGAGCAGTACTTC
TRBV9	NA	TRBJ2-2	NA	CASSVGLAVGELFF	TGTGCCAGCAGCGTAGGGCTAGCTGTCGGGGAGCTGTTTTTT
TRBV5-1	NA	TRBJ2-2	NA	CASSFQPATNTGELFF	TGCGCCAGCAGCTTCCAACCCGCAACGAACACCGGGGAGCTGTTTTTT
TRBV9	TRBD1	TRBJ1-3	medium-sized	CASSPGQASRTGNTIYF	TGTGCCAGCAGTCCGGGACAGGCGTCTCGTACCGGAAACACCATATATTTT